This paragraph covers one T cell receptor beta chain sequence. The antigen is not known. The protocol was immunoSEQ multiplex PCR, while the TCRdb copy is restricted to in-frame clones and leaves out a portion. Of roughly 56,000 clones in the sample, more than 70% are singletons; the top ten hold over 5%. The entry originates in a study of PD-1 blockade in classical Hodgkin lymphoma. Study-wide results and caveats: TCR diversity rose significantly by C4D1 in CD4+ but not CD8+ cells.

Relapse after autologous stem cell transplantation occurred in every patient, and brentuximab vedotin exposure varied. This clonotype was obtained from a human donor with classical Hodgkin lymphoma. This material consisted of peripheral blood mononuclear cells (PBMCs), taken before the second cycle of nivolumab.

The CDR3 coding sequence is TGTGCCAGCAGCGGGTCGGATACGCAGTATTTT. It specifies CASSGSDTQYF. The chain carries TRBV7-9 and TRBJ2-3; D gene uncertain. The CDR3 totals 11 residues. Germline CDR1 is SEHNR and CDR2 is FQNEAQ (reference sequence). V lost 5 bases and J 6 bases, leaving 6 bases between the germline ends.